This T cell receptor beta chain was sequenced in a study of blood T cell repertoires in COVID-19. Study as a whole: The study drew acute and convalescent COVID-19 samples from the United States, Italy and Spain. The cDNA or gDNA used as material had been derived from T cells, B-cell-depleted T cells, or PBMCs.

Repertoires were generated with immunoSEQ multiplex PCR, while TCRdb's copy carries only in-frame clones and drops some. The data contain tens of thousands of clones, about 83% of them singletons. The CDR3 covers 15 residues. V shed 0 bases and J shed 2 bases, with 11 bases lying between them. Germline V lookup: CDR1 SQVTM, CDR2 ANQGSEA. The TCR originated in a woman in her sixties or seventies with acute or convalescent COVID-19. The chain employs TRBV29-1 and TRBJ2-1; no firm D call. Input material: peripheral blood. The CDR3 protein is CSVEDPVRAYNEQFF. Written as DNA, the CDR3 is TGCAGCGTTGAAGATCCGGTTCGGGCCTACAATGAGCAGTTCTTC.